This T cell receptor (beta chain) derives from a study of blood T cell repertoires in COVID-19. Study overall: Samples taken during acute and convalescent COVID-19 were collected in the United States, Italy and Spain. T cells, B-cell-depleted T cells, or PBMCs supplied cDNA or gDNA.

Per the authors' pipeline: Reference gene primers were amplified, and this amplification served to estimate nucleated cell counts. Clones were read by immunoSEQ multiplex PCR, and TCRdb kept only the in-frame ones, dropping some. The DNA was the basis for D and trimming; V, J and clone size are from that table. Of 100,000 to 120,000 clones listed, under 75% are singletons. The count of this clone is one. The ends were cut back, 6 bases at V and 5 bases at J, with 16 bases in the middle. This CDR3 has 14 residues. Germline loops: CDR1 LNHDA, CDR2 SQIVND (reference sequence). Specimen: peripheral blood. The genes are TRBV19 and TRBJ1-1, with D possibly TRBD1 on 5 matching bases. The clonotype comes from an older woman with acute or convalescent COVID-19. CDR3 protein: CASRIQVQGTEAFF. The DNA for the CDR3 is TGTGCCAGTAGGATACAGGTTCAAGGAACTGAAGCTTTCTTT.